The rows below give T cell receptor beta chains drawn from one sample of a study of memory CD8 T cells in hepatitis C reinfection. Generated by immunoSEQ multiplex PCR, the TCRdb table keeps only in-frame clones and is missing some. In total, the table holds some 50 clones. Material for sequencing was HCV tetramer-positive CD8+ T cells sorted from blood. These TCRs come from a middle-aged man with hepatitis C virus infection. Each CDR3 is given with its conserved first and last residue. Not all rows give a size; the values are once, few, many and, for expanded clones, a class.

size,V,CDR3
NA,TRBV2,CASSVTRGGNQPQHF
NA,TRBV10-2,CASSPDYLNTEAFF
NA,TRBV30,CAWIRQDSNQPQHF
once,TRBV5-6,CASSLYTSGSAYEQYF
NA,TRBV2,CASSDGPSGSIAYNEQFF
NA,TRBV4-1,CASSFTGGGYEQYF
few,TRBV4-1,CASSQVHLGQSTLNTEAFF
NA,TRBV4-1,CASSFDFQGSYEQYF
few,TRBV5-1,CASSFDRGGYEQYF
NA,TRBV27,CASSPYGGSNTGELFF
NA,TRBV28,CASSLGRGAREPYQIGDEQFF
NA,TRBV9,CASSTTANTEAFF
NA,TRBV4-1,CASSFERDRYEQYF
NA,TRBV27,CASSLHTGGGYEQFF
NA,TRBV2,CASSEAETSGDEQFF
NA,TRBV21-1,CASRGCLATTPRNTIYF
NA,TRBV2,CASSEGTTNTGELFF
NA,TRBV4-1,CASSYSGGGYEQYF
few,TRBV5-6,CASSLKAVVTGELFF
once,TRBV7-6,CASSLVPLEDTQYF
NA,TRBV16,CASSQGGSSSSYEQYF